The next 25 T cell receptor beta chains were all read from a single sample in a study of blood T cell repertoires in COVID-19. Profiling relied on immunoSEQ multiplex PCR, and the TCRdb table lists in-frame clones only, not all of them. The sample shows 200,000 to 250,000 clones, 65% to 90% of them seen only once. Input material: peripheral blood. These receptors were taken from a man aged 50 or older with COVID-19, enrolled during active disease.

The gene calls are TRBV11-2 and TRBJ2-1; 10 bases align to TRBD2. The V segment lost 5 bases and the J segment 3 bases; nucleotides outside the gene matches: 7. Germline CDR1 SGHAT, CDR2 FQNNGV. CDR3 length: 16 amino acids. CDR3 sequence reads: CASSLLTSGNYNEQFF. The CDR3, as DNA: TGTGCCAGCAGCCTCCTAACTAGCGGGAACTACAATGAGCAGTTCTTC.

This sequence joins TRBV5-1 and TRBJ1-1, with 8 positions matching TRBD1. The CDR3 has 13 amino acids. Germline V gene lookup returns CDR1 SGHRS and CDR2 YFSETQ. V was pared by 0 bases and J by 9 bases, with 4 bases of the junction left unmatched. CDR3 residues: CASSLAGGEQAFF. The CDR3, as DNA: TGCGCCAGCAGCTTGGCAGGGGGCGAACAAGCTTTCTTT.

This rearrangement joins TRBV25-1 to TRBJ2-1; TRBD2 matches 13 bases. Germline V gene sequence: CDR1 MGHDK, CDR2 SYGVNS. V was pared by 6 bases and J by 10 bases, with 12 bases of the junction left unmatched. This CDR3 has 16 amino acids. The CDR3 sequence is CASRGPGTSGKVEQFF. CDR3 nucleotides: TGTGCCAGCAGGGGACCCGGGACTAGCGGGAAAGTAGAGCAGTTCTTC.

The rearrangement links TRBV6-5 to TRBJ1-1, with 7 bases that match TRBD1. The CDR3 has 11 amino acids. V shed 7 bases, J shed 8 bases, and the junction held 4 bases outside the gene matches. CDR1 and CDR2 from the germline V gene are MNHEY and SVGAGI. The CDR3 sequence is CASTGGSEAFF. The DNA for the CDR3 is TGTGCCAGCACAGGGGGATCCGAAGCTTTCTTT.

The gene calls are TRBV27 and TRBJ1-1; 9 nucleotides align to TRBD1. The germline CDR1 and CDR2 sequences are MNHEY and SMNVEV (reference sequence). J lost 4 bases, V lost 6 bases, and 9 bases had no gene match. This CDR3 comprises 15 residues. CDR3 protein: CASSLQGAPGTEAFF. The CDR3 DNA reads TGTGCCAGCAGCTTACAGGGGGCGCCGGGCACTGAAGCTTTCTTT.

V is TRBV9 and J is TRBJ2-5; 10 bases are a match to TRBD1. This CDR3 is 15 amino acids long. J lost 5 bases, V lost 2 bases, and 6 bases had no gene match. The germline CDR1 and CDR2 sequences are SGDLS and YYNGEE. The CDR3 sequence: CASSVRGQGLETQYF. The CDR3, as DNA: TGTGCCAGCAGCGTCCGGGGACAGGGGCTGGAGACCCAGTACTTC.

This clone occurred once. CDR3 region: CASSGGQASSYNSPLHF. For the CDR3, the DNA is TGTGCCAGCAGCGGGGGACAGGCGAGCTCCTATAATTCACCCCTCCACTTT. V is TRBV7-9 and J is TRBJ1-6; 8 nucleotides agree with TRBD1. Germline lookup yields CDR1 SEHNR and CDR2 FQNEAQ (reference sequence). The J segment lost 0 bases and the V segment lost 5 bases, leaving 6 bases of the junction unmatched. This CDR3 comprises 17 residues.

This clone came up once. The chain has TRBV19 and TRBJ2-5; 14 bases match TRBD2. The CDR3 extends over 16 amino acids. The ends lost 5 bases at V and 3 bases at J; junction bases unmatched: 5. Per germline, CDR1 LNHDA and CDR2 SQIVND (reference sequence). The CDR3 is CASSSRTSGGKETQYF. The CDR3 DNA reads TGTGCCAGTAGTTCTCGGACTAGCGGGGGGAAAGAGACCCAGTACTTC.

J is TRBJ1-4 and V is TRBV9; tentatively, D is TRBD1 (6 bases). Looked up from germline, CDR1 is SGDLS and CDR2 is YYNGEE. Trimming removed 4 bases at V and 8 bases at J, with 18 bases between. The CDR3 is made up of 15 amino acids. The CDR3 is CASSSQQGGREKLFF. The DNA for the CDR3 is TGTGCCAGCAGCTCCCAACAGGGCGGGCGAGAAAAACTGTTTTTT.

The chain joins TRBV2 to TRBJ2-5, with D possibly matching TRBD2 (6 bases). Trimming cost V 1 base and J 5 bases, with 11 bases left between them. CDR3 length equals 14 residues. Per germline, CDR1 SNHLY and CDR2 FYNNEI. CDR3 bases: TGTGCCAGCAGTGAAGGGGGCGCGGGGGAGACCCAGTACTTC. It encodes CASSEGGAGETQYF.

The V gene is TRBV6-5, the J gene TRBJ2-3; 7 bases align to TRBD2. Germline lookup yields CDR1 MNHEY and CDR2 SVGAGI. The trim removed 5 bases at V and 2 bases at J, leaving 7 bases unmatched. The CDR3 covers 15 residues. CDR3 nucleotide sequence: TGTGCCAGCAGTCCGGGACTACTTTACACAGATACGCAGTATTTT. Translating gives CASSPGLLYTDTQYF.

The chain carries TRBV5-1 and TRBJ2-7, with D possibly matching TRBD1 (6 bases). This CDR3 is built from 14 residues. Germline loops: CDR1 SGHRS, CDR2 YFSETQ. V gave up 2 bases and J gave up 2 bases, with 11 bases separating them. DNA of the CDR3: TGCGCCAGCAGCTTAAGGGACAACACCTACGAGCAGTACTTC. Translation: CASSLRDNTYEQYF.

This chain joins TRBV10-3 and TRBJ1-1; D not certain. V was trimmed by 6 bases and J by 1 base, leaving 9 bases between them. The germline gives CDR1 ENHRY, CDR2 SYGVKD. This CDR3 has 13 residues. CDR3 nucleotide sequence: TGTGCCATCAGCTGGGCGGGGAACACTGAAGCTTTCTTT. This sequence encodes CAISWAGNTEAFF.

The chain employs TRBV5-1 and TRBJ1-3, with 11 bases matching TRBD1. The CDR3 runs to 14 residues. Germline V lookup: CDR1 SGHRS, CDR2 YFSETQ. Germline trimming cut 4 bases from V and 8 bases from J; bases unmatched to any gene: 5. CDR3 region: CASSLDRGRDTIYF. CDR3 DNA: TGCGCCAGCAGCCTGGACAGGGGGCGGGACACCATATATTTT. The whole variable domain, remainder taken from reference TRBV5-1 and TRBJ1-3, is KAGVTQTPRYLIKTRGQQVTLSCSPISGHRSVSWYQQTPGQGLQFLFEYFSETQRNKGNFPGRFSGRQFSNSRSEMNVSTLELGDSALYLCASSLDRGRDTIYFGEGSWLTVV.

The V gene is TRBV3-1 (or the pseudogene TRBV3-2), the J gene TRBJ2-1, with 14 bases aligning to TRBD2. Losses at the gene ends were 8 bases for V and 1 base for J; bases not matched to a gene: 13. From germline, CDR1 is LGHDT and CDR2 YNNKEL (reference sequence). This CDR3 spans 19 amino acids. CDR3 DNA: TGTGCCAGCCCCCGGACTAGCGGGGGGCGAGCTTTATCCTACAATGAGCAGTTCTTC. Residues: CASPRTSGGRALSYNEQFF.

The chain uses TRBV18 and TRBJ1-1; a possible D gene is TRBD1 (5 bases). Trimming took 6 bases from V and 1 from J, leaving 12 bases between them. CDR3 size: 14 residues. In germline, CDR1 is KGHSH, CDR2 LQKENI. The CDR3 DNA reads TGTGCCAGCTCCCAAGACAGAGAGAACACTGAAGCTTTCTTT. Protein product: CASSQDRENTEAFF.

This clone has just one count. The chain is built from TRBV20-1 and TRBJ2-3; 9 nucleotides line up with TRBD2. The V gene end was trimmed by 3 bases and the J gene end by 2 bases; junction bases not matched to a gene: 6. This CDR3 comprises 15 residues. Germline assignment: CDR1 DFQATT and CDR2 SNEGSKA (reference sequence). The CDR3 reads CSASGGGATTDTQYF. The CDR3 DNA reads TGCAGTGCTAGTGGCGGGGGGGCTACCACAGATACGCAGTATTTT.

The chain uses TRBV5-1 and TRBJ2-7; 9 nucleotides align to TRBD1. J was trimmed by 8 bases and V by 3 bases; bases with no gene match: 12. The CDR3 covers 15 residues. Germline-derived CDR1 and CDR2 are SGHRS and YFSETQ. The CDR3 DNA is TGCGCCAGCAGCTCGTTACAGGGGGCGCAGGGAAAGCAGTACTTC. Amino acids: CASSSLQGAQGKQYF. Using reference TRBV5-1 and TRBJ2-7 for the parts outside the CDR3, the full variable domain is KAGVTQTPRYLIKTRGQQVTLSCSPISGHRSVSWYQQTPGQGLQFLFEYFSETQRNKGNFPGRFSGRQFSNSRSEMNVSTLELGDSALYLCASSSLQGAQGKQYFGPGTRLTVT.

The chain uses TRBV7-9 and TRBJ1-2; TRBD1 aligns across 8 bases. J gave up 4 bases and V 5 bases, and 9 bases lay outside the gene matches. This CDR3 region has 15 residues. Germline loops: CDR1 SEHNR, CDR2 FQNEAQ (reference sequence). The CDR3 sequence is CASSGPPGGSYGYTF. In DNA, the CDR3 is TGTGCCAGCAGCGGTCCCCCAGGGGGCAGCTATGGCTACACCTTC.

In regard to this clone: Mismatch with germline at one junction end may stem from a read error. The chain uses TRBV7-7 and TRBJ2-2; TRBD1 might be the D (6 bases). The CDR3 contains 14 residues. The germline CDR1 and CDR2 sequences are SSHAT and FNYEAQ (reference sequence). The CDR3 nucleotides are TGTGCTAGCAGCTTTGGGACATCTTTGGGAGTGCTGTTTTTT. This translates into CASSFGTSLGVLFF.

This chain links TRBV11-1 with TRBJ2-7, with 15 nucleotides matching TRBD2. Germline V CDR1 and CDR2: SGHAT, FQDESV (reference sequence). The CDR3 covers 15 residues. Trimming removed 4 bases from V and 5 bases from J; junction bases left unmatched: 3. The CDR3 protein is CASSSGLAGGNEQYF. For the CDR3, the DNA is TGTGCCAGCAGCTCGGGACTAGCGGGAGGAAACGAGCAGTACTTC. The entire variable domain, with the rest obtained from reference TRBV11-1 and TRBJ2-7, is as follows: EAEVAQSPRYKITEKSQAVAFWCDPISGHATLYWYRQILGQGPELLVQFQDESVVDDSQLPKDRFSAERLKGVDSTLKIQPAELGDSAMYLCASSSGLAGGNEQYFGPGTRLTVT.

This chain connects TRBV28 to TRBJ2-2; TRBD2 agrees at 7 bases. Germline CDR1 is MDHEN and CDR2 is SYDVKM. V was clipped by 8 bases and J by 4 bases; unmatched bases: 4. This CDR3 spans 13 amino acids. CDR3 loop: CASRRGVTGELFF. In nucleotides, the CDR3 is TGTGCCAGCCGTCGGGGGGTCACCGGGGAGCTGTTTTTT.

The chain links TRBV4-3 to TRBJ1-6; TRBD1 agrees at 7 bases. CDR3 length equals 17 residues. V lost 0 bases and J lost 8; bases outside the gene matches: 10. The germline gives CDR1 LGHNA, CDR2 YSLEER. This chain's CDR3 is CASSQDTSDREDSPLHF. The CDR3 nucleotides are TGCGCCAGCAGCCAAGATACCAGCGACAGGGAGGATTCACCCCTCCACTTT.

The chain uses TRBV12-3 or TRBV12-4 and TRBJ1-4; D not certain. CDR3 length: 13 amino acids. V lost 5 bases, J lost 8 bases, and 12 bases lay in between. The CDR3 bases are TGTGCCAGCAGTACCGAGAGATCCGAAAAACTGTTTTTT. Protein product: CASSTERSEKLFF.

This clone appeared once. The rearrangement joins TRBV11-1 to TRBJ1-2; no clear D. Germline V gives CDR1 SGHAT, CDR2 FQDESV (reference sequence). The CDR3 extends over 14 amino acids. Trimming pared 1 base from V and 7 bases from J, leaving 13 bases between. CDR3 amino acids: CASSLGYPTSGYTF. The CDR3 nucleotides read TGTGCCAGCAGCTTAGGGTACCCGACTAGTGGCTACACCTTC.